A single sample gave rise to the 2 T cell receptor beta chains below, sequenced in a study of cytomegalovirus exposure and HLA in healthy donors. PCR primers comprised 60 Vbeta and 13 Jbeta primers. Measured with immunoSEQ multiplex PCR; TCRdb has only the in-frame clones, and not every one. In the table there are some 130,000 clones, around 84% of which are singletons. The material sequenced was PBMCs. These receptors came from a man aged 50 to 60 in good health and CMV-seronegative.

This clone was seen once. The chain recombines TRBV27 with TRBJ2-5; TRBD1 agrees at 7 bases. Germline V lookup: CDR1 MNHEY, CDR2 SMNVEV (reference sequence). The length of the CDR3 is 15 residues. Losses at the gene ends were 4 bases for V and 4 bases for J; bases not matched to a gene: 9. CDR3: CASSSRRQGGETQYF. CDR3 nucleotides: TGTGCCAGCAGTTCCCGCAGACAGGGTGGAGAGACCCAGTACTTC.

CDR3 DNA sequence: TGTGCTAGCTCCCACGGGATCCCCGGGGAGCTGTTTTTT. Translated: CASSHGIPGELFF. The chain employs TRBV12-5 and TRBJ2-2; the D gene is possibly TRBD2 (5 bases). Germline V lookup: CDR1 LGHNT, CDR2 FRNRAP. The CDR3 sequence is 13 residues long. V was trimmed by 9 bases and J by 6 bases, leaving 14 bases between them.